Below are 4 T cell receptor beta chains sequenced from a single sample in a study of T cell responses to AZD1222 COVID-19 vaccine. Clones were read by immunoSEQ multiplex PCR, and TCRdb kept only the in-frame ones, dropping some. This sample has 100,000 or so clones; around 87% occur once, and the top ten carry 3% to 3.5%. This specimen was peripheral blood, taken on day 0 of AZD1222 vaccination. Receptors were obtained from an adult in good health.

Here the CDR3 DNA reads TGTGCCAGCAGCTTAGTCGGGGGGCTCGGCTATGGCTACACCTTC. It yields the protein CASSLVGGLGYGYTF. The V gene is TRBV7-2, the J gene TRBJ1-2, with a weak D call TRBD1 (6 bases). Per the germline V gene, CDR1 is SGHTA and CDR2 is FQGNSA. Trimming took off 1 base at V and 4 bases at J, with 13 bases between the two ends. The CDR3 is 15 residues long. The full variable domain, its missing parts supplied by reference TRBV7-2 and TRBJ1-2, is GAGVSQSPSNKVTEKGKDVELRCDPISGHTALYWYRQSLGQGLEFLIYFQGNSAPDKSGLPSDRFSAERTGGSVSTLTIQRTQQEDSAVYLCASSLVGGLGYGYTFGSGTRLTVV.

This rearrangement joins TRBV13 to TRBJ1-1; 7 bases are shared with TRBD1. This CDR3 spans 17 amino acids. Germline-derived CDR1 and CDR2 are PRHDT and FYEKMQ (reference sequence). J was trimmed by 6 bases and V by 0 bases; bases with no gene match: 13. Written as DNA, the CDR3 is TGTGCCAGCAGCTTAGGCCGGGGCGGACAGGCCGTCCCTGAAGCTTTCTTT. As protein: CASSLGRGGQAVPEAFF.

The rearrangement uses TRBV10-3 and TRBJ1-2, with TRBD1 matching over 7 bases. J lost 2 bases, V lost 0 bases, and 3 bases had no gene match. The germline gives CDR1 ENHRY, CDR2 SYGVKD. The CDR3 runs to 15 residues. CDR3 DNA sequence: TGTGCCATCAGTGAGTCTTGGGGACAGAACTATGGCTACACCTTC. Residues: CAISESWGQNYGYTF.

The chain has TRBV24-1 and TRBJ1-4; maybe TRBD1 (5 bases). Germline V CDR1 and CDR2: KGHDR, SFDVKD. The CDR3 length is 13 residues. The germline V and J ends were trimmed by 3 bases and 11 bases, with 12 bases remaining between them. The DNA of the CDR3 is TGTGCCACCAGTGATCCCGGGACTGGGAAACTGTTTTTT. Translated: CATSDPGTGKLFF.